The 13 T cell receptor beta chains below all came from one sample that was sequenced in a study of blood T cell repertoires in COVID-19. This table comes from immunoSEQ multiplex PCR, and its TCRdb copy is limited to in-frame clones, with some not included. The sample has approximately 300,000 clones, approximately 90% seen once; the top ten hold roughly 6%. The source material was peripheral blood. The origin of the receptors is a woman aged 50 to 60 with COVID-19, enrolled during active disease.

The chain couples TRBV28 to TRBJ2-1; perhaps TRBD2 as D (6 bases). Trimming pared 5 bases from V and 6 bases from J, leaving 17 bases between. Per the germline V gene, CDR1 is MDHEN and CDR2 is SYDVKM. This CDR3 contains 15 residues. CDR3 sequence reads: CASSPFREWRNEQFF. CDR3 sequence (DNA): TGTGCCAGCAGTCCTTTCCGGGAGTGGCGCAATGAGCAGTTCTTC.

The V gene is TRBV7-2, the J gene TRBJ2-7; D is perhaps TRBD1 (6 bases). From germline, CDR1 is SGHTA and CDR2 FQGNSA. The CDR3 has 17 amino acids. Between the trimmed V and J ends, which lost 2 bases and 2 bases, there was a span of 19 bases. The CDR3 loop reads CASSLIATRDTAYEQYF. CDR3 in DNA: TGTGCCAGCAGCTTAATCGCTACCCGGGACACCGCCTACGAGCAGTACTTC.

The CDR3 DNA reads as TGTGCCAGCAGCTTAGAGGGGACTAGTTATTTTGATATTGAGCAGTTCTTC. Its protein is CASSLEGTSYFDIEQFF. The chain joins TRBV11-3 to TRBJ2-1, with TRBD2 matching over 8 bases. CDR1 and CDR2 (germline): SGHNT, YENEEA. Losses at the gene ends were 0 bases for V and 9 bases for J; bases not matched to a gene: 13. The CDR3 runs 17 residues.

This chain links TRBV7-9 with TRBJ1-5; 10 nucleotides match TRBD1. CDR3 size: 18 residues. Germline CDR1 and CDR2: SEHNR and FQNEAQ (reference sequence). J was trimmed by 0 bases and V by 5 bases; bases with no gene match: 10. The CDR3 loop reads CASSPTRGQGYSNQPQHF. The CDR3 coding sequence is TGTGCCAGCAGCCCTACCAGGGGACAGGGGTATAGCAATCAGCCCCAGCATTTT.

This chain links TRBV4-2 with TRBJ1-1; a possible D gene is TRBD1 (5 bases). CDR1 and CDR2 (germline): LGHNA, YNFKEQ. CDR3 length: 15 amino acids. With 6 bases removed from V and 3 bases from J, the gap between germline ends came to 17 bases. The CDR3 DNA reads TGTGCCAGCAGTGATTTCTCAGGGATTGACACTGAAGCTTTCTTT. Translation gives CASSDFSGIDTEAFF.

The rearrangement links TRBV3-1 (or the pseudogene TRBV3-2) to TRBJ2-7, with a tentative D call TRBD2 (5 bases). The CDR3 extends over 15 amino acids. The V gene lost 0 bases and the J gene lost 5 bases, with 14 bases spanning the gap. In germline, CDR1 is LGHDT, CDR2 YNNKEL (reference sequence). The CDR3, as DNA: TGTGCCAGCAGCCAAGATCTGATACTAGTGGACGAGCAGTACTTC. Its protein is CASSQDLILVDEQYF.

The J gene is TRBJ1-1, the V gene TRBV7-2, with D tentatively TRBD1 (5 bases). This CDR3 has 12 amino acids. Looked up from germline, CDR1 is SGHTA and CDR2 is FQGNSA. V dropped 8 bases and J dropped 6 bases, with 13 bases sitting between them. The CDR3 region is CASRTGAAEAFF. CDR3 in DNA: TGTGCCAGCCGTACTGGGGCCGCTGAAGCTTTCTTT.

The chain joins TRBV11-2 to TRBJ2-1; maybe TRBD1 (5 bases). There are 14 residues in the CDR3. The V end was cut by 0 bases, the J end by 8 bases, with 11 bases between. The germline V gene has CDR1 SGHAT and CDR2 FQNNGV. CDR3 nucleotides: TGTGCCAGCAGCTTAGATCGGGCGACAGATGAGCAGTTCTTC. Residues: CASSLDRATDEQFF.

The gene calls are TRBV9 and TRBJ1-2; D might be TRBD1 (5 bases). The germline V and J ends were trimmed by 4 bases and 4 bases, with 17 bases remaining between them. CDR3 length equals 15 residues. Per the germline V gene, CDR1 is SGDLS and CDR2 is YYNGEE. The CDR3 bases are TGTGCCAGCAGCCCGACTGTAGGCGGGGGCTATGGCTACACCTTC. Its protein product is CASSPTVGGGYGYTF.

The chain couples TRBV5-4 to TRBJ1-1, with no clear D. Germline-derived CDR1 and CDR2 are SGHNT and YYREEE (reference sequence). CDR3 length equals 12 residues. The germline V and J ends were trimmed by 5 bases and 3 bases, with 8 bases remaining between them. The chain's CDR3 is CASSFTDTEAFF. The CDR3 nucleotides are TGTGCCAGCAGTTTTACGGACACTGAAGCTTTCTTT.

This clone showed up just once. The V call is TRBV5-6, the J call TRBJ1-4; D uncertain. CDR1 SGHDT and CDR2 YYEEEE come from the germline V gene. V lost 0 bases and J 8 bases, leaving 11 bases between the germline ends. The CDR3 contains 14 residues. CDR3 region: CASSLVGREEKLFF. CDR3 DNA sequence: TGTGCCAGCAGCTTGGTAGGGCGGGAGGAAAAACTGTTTTTT.

CDR3: CAWNKPGQGFNQPQHF. The CDR3 nucleotides read TGTGCCTGGAATAAACCGGGACAGGGGTTCAATCAGCCCCAGCATTTT. This chain links TRBV30 with TRBJ1-5; 10 bases agree with TRBD1. V dropped 4 bases and J dropped 3; count of bases not matched to a gene: 9. Germline V gene sequence: CDR1 GTSNPN, CDR2 SVGIG (reference sequence). The length of the CDR3 is 16 residues.

The chain is built from TRBV7-9 and TRBJ2-7; D possibly corresponds to TRBD1 (5 bases). The V gene's germline CDR1 is SEHNR and CDR2 FQNEAQ (reference sequence). This CDR3 region has 15 residues. V was pared by 1 base and J by 5 bases, with 15 bases between. CDR3 loop: CASSLGAGQANEQYF. Written as DNA, the CDR3 is TGTGCCAGCAGCTTAGGGGCAGGGCAAGCAAACGAGCAGTACTTC.